One sample yielded the 23 T cell receptor beta chains listed below, sequenced in a study of regulatory T cells in long-lasting Graves disease. Time point described: newly diagnosed GD, antithyroid drugs for less than 3 months. Making the TCR library involved RNA that had been extracted from PBMCs. With iRepertoire HTBI primers and Arm-PCR of CDR3 regions, TCR beta libraries were built. From the multiplex PCR reads, TCRdb called clonotypes with MiXCR, one entry per CDR3 protein. The data hold over 350,000 distinct CDR3 sequences, with around 15% observed a single time. This sample also appeared in a second study, on T cells in Graves' hyperthyroidism and ophthalmopathy.

The input for sequencing was peripheral blood mononuclear cells (PBMCs), taken at new diagnosis, from a patient treated with antithyroid drugs. These receptors originate from a woman aged 50 to 65 with Graves disease.

This clonotype was found many times. The chain joins TRBV28 to TRBJ1-5, with TRBD1 identical over 8 bases. The CDR3 is made up of 16 amino acids. Germline V lookup: CDR1 MDHEN, CDR2 SYDVKM. The V and J ends lost 3 bases and 1 base, in that order; junction bases with no gene match: 5. CDR3 amino acids: CASSLVDRVSNQPQHF. DNA for the CDR3: TGTGCCAGCAGTTTGGTGGACAGGGTAAGCAATCAGCCCCAGCATTTT.

This clonotype is a singleton in its sample. A much larger clone sits a single nucleotide away, making a read error possible. No conserved phenylalanine or tryptophan is present at the end of the CDR3, so a read error is the likely explanation. The chain combines TRBV7-9 with TRBJ2-1, with D perhaps given as TRBD1 or TRBD2 (5 bases each). CDR1 and CDR2 from the germline V gene are SEHNR and FQNEAQ (reference sequence). With 2 bases removed from V and 6 bases from J, the gap between germline ends came to 11 bases. There are 14 residues in the CDR3. The CDR3 protein is CASSLPGRINEQFS. CDR3 sequence (DNA): TGTGCCAGCAGCTTACCGGGACGCATCAATGAGCAGTTCTCC.

In this sample, this clonotype turned up a few times. The rearrangement joins TRBV6-1 to TRBJ1-5; TRBD1 is a possible D gene (6 bases). This CDR3 comprises 14 residues. CDR1 and CDR2 from the germline V gene are MNHNS and SASEGT. The V end lost 8 bases, the J end lost 0 bases, and 11 bases lay between the germline ends. CDR3 protein: CASRDNYSNQPQHF. The CDR3 nucleotides read TGTGCCAGCCGGGACAACTATAGCAATCAGCCCCAGCATTTT.

This clonotype has a count of ten or more. The chain links TRBV28 to TRBJ2-7; 9 bases align to TRBD1. Germline V gene lookup returns CDR1 MDHEN and CDR2 SYDVKM. Trimming at V came to 6 bases and at J to 0 bases, leaving 6 bases not matched to a gene. This CDR3 is built from 15 residues. This CDR3 is CASRSRQGGSYEQYF. The CDR3 DNA sequence: TGTGCCAGCAGATCCCGACAGGGGGGCTCCTACGAGCAGTACTTC. Looking up the rest from reference TRBV28 and TRBJ2-7 gives the full variable domain: DVKVTQSSRYLVKRTGEKVFLECVQDMDHENMFWYRQDPGLGLRLIYFSYDVKMKEKGDIPEGYSVSREKKERFSLILESASTNQTSMYLCASRSRQGGSYEQYFGPGTRLTVT.

To note about this clonotype: This may arise from a read error, as a much more abundant clone is one base away. This CDR3 fails to terminate in the conserved phenylalanine or tryptophan, so it likely reflects a read error. It is unclear where the CDR3 begins or ends on the DNA, so no DNA is shown, and the CDR3 is as TCRdb lists it. The chain links TRBV5-1 to TRBJ1-2. The CDR3 length is 12 residues, termini included. The germline V gene has CDR1 SGHRS and CDR2 YFSETQ. The CDR3 loop is CASRRGEDGYTC.

This clonotype was seen a few times. V and J are TRBV20-1 and TRBJ2-7; TRBD1 might be the D (5 bases). V shed 0 bases and J shed 3 bases, with 12 bases lying between them. The V gene's germline CDR1 is DFQATT and CDR2 SNEGSKA (reference sequence). This CDR3 is built from 14 residues. CDR3 bases: TGCAGTGCTAGAGATATGGACAACGACTACGAGCAGTACTTC. Amino acids: CSARDMDNDYEQYF.

This chain joins TRBV10-3 and TRBJ1-2; TRBD1 matches at 7 bases. The CDR3 covers 13 residues. V shed 5 bases and J 4 bases; nucleotides not matched to a gene: 4. CDR1 ENHRY and CDR2 SYGVKD come from the germline V gene. In DNA form, the CDR3 reads TGTGCCATCAGTTCAGACAGGGCCTATGGCTACACCTTC. Amino acids: CAISSDRAYGYTF.

This chain joins TRBV5-1 and TRBJ2-1; tentatively, D is TRBD2 (5 bases). The CDR3 has 14 residues. Trimming shortened V by 0 bases and J by 9 bases, and 13 bases separated the two germline ends. CDR1 and CDR2 (germline): SGHRS, YFSETQ. The CDR3, as DNA: TGCGCCAGCAGCTTGGCCGTCGTGAGGGTTGAGCAGTTCTTC. Its translation is CASSLAVVRVEQFF.

This chain uses TRBV14 with TRBJ2-7; 7 positions agree with TRBD2. Germline V gives CDR1 SGHDN, CDR2 FVKESK. J lost 7 bases, V lost 4 bases, and 22 bases had no gene match. This CDR3 contains 18 residues. The CDR3 DNA follows: TGTGCCAGCAGCCTATCAGCGGGAAAGGCGGTAGTACGTGTAGAGCAGTACTTC. This gives the protein CASSLSAGKAVVRVEQYF. Supplemented by reference TRBV14 and TRBJ2-7, the full variable domain reads EAGVTQFPSHSVIEKGQTVTLRCDPISGHDNLYWYRRVMGKEIKFLLHFVKESKQDESGMPNNRFLAERTGGTYSTLKVQPAELEDSGVYFCASSLSAGKAVVRVEQYFGPGTRLTVT.

This clonotype has a count of ten or more. The chain is built from TRBV5-6 and TRBJ2-3; the D call may be TRBD1 or TRBD2 (7 bases each). This CDR3 region has 15 residues. V gave up 4 bases and J gave up 3 bases, with 15 bases separating them. Germline CDR1 is SGHDT and CDR2 is YYEEEE. This chain's CDR3 is CASSGRQGGTDTQYF. The CDR3, as DNA: TGTGCCAGCAGCGGGAGGCAGGGGGGGACAGATACGCAGTATTTT.

This clonotype showed up many times. V usage is TRBV5-1 and J usage is TRBJ2-3, with unresolved D. Germline CDR1 is SGHRS and CDR2 is YFSETQ. V was shortened by 0 bases and J by 4 bases, with 15 bases between the two germline ends. The CDR3 runs 16 residues. The CDR3 nucleotides read TGCGCCAGCAGCTTGGAAGCCCCTAGTTCCGCAGATACGCAGTATTTT. Its translation is CASSLEAPSSADTQYF. Based on the CDR3 plus reference TRBV5-1 and TRBJ2-3, the full variable domain is KAGVTQTPRYLIKTRGQQVTLSCSPISGHRSVSWYQQTPGQGLQFLFEYFSETQRNKGNFPGRFSGRQFSNSRSEMNVSTLELGDSALYLCASSLEAPSSADTQYFGPGTRLTVL.

This clonotype was seen only a few times. The J gene is TRBJ2-7, the V gene TRBV10-1; 7 bases align to TRBD1. The V segment lost 3 bases and the J segment 3 bases; nucleotides outside the gene matches: 11. In germline, CDR1 is WNHNN, CDR2 SYGVQD (reference sequence). CDR3 length equals 16 residues. The CDR3 reads CASSDRLTGNFYEQYF. CDR3 nucleotides: TGCGCCAGCAGTGACCGACTGACAGGGAACTTCTACGAGCAGTACTTC.

Only a few counts were recorded for this clonotype. This chain connects TRBV18 to TRBJ2-3; 9 bases are a match to TRBD1. The V gene end was trimmed by 2 bases and the J gene end by 5 bases; junction bases not matched to a gene: 11. CDR1 KGHSH and CDR2 LQKENI come from the germline V gene. The CDR3 spans 17 residues. CDR3 sequence (DNA): TGTGCCAGCTCACCAGGTGGGGACAGGGCCCCTCTAGATACGCAGTATTTT. Its protein is CASSPGGDRAPLDTQYF.

This clonotype was counted a few times. The gene calls are TRBV5-1 and TRBJ2-3, with D uncertain. This CDR3 comprises 14 residues. Germline CDR1 is SGHRS and CDR2 is YFSETQ. Trimming pared 7 bases from V and 0 bases from J, leaving 12 bases between. CDR3 nucleotides: TGCGCCAGCCAACGAGTAACTAGCACAGATACGCAGTATTTT. Translation: CASQRVTSTDTQYF.

V and J are TRBV9 and TRBJ1-2, with 9 bases that match TRBD1. Germline CDR1 SGDLS, CDR2 YYNGEE. V lost 1 base to trimming and J lost 3 bases; unmatched junction nucleotides: 10. The CDR3 loop spans 17 amino acids. CDR3 region: CASSVSTSDRGYYGYTF. As DNA, the CDR3 is TGTGCCAGCAGCGTATCCACCTCGGACAGGGGCTACTATGGCTACACCTTC.

With respect to this clonotype: Mismatch with germline at one junction end may stem from a read error. J is TRBJ2-1 and V is TRBV28; the match to TRBD2 covers 12 bases. This CDR3 region has 15 residues. Germline assignment: CDR1 MDHEN and CDR2 SYDVKM. The CDR3 protein is CASSSLAGGVDEQSF. CDR3 in DNA: TGTGCCAGCAGTTCACTAGCGGGGGGTGTAGATGAGCAGTCCTTC.

The chain recombines TRBV7-9 with TRBJ2-7; TRBD1 might be the D (6 bases). Germline loops: CDR1 SEHNR, CDR2 FQNEAQ (reference sequence). The CDR3 is 16 residues long. Trimming stripped 5 bases from V and 4 bases from J, with 21 bases between. The CDR3 DNA is TGTGCCAGCAGCGAAGGCGCAGGACAGAAGATTTACGAGCAGTACTTC. It specifies CASSEGAGQKIYEQYF. Combining the CDR3 with reference TRBV7-9 and TRBJ2-7 gives the whole variable domain DTGVSQNPRHKITKRGQNVTFRCDPISEHNRLYWYRQTLGQGPEFLTYFQNEAQLEKSRLLSDRFSAERPKGSFSTLEIQRTEQGDSAMYLCASSEGAGQKIYEQYFGPGTRLTVT.

This clonotype occurred many times. The V call is TRBV28, the J call TRBJ2-5; TRBD1 is a possible D gene (5 bases). Germline loops: CDR1 MDHEN, CDR2 SYDVKM. The CDR3 spans 14 residues. V was clipped by 5 bases and J by 1 base, with 11 bases between them. The CDR3 DNA is TGTGCCAGCAGTCCCACGACAGTCCAAGAGACCCAGTACTTC. It encodes CASSPTTVQETQYF.

This clonotype was counted many times. This chain links TRBV11-2 with TRBJ2-7; TRBD1 matches at 9 bases. Germline V lookup: CDR1 SGHAT, CDR2 FQNNGV. Trimming at V came to 1 base and at J to 0 bases, leaving 4 bases not matched to a gene. The CDR3 is 16 residues long. The CDR3 loop reads CASSLGTGAPSYEQYF. Here the CDR3 DNA reads TGTGCCAGCAGCTTAGGGACAGGGGCGCCCTCCTACGAGCAGTACTTC.

There are a few counts of this clonotype. The chain employs TRBV11-3 and TRBJ2-5; D perhaps matches TRBD2 (5 bases). The CDR3 runs 18 residues. Trimming pared 1 base from V and 5 bases from J, leaving 23 bases between. CDR1 is SGHNT, CDR2 YENEEA, per germline. Here the CDR3 reads CASSLGSLGVGHSETQYF. CDR3 bases: TGTGCCAGCAGCTTAGGATCTTTGGGAGTCGGGCATTCTGAGACCCAGTACTTC.

This clonotype was observed a few times. This chain uses TRBV14 with TRBJ2-1; D not resolved. The V end was cut by 0 bases, the J end by 0 bases, with 18 bases between. The CDR3 loop spans 19 amino acids. CDR1 is SGHDN and CDR2 is FVKESK in the germline V gene. Written as DNA, the CDR3 is TGTGCCAGCAGCCAAGAAGGTTATGGCGGTGGGGTCTCCTACAATGAGCAGTTCTTC. Translating it yields CASSQEGYGGGVSYNEQFF.

This chain connects TRBV10-1 to TRBJ2-2; 8 bases agree with TRBD1. The CDR3 is made up of 13 amino acids. The junction had 5 bases not matched to a gene; V was cut back by 8 bases and J by 6 bases. Germline values: CDR1 WNHNN, CDR2 SYGVQD (reference sequence). CDR3 sequence reads: CASSQGAAGELFF. For the CDR3, the DNA is TGCGCCAGCTCGCAGGGGGCGGCCGGGGAGCTGTTTTTT.

The chain recombines TRBV7-9 with TRBJ2-2; perhaps TRBD2 as D (5 bases). This CDR3 spans 15 amino acids. Trimming took off 0 bases at V and 2 bases at J, with 7 bases between the two ends. CDR1 is SEHNR and CDR2 is FQNEAQ in the germline V gene (reference sequence). The CDR3 DNA is TGTGCCAGCAGCTTAGCGGGAGACAACACCGGGGAGCTGTTTTTT. Translation gives CASSLAGDNTGELFF.